These T cell receptor beta chains were read from a single sample in a study of T cell repertoires in cytomegalovirus infection. TCRdb reprocessed the reads with MiXCR, giving one entry per CDR3 protein. Of some 680,000 distinct CDR3 sequences in the sample, 35% were seen once. The sample taken for sequencing was PBMCs. The receptors shown here come from a human donor in good health (CMV status not recorded). Some clones in this sample may be carry-over from other donors' samples. Each CDR3 is given with its conserved first and last residue. The order of the fields is clone size, V gene, D gene, J gene, CDR3 DNA, CDR3 protein. D genes are given only for firm matches. Rows may omit the clone size; those that give it use once, few, many or a size class.

>.|TRBV12-3/TRBV12-4|.|TRBJ2-5
TGTGCCAGCAGTTTACCCCAGGATCGGACCCAGTACTTC
CASSLPQDRTQYF
>few|TRBV19|TRBD1|TRBJ1-5
TGTGCCAGTAGTATCGACAGGGTCGGAGGCAATCAGCCCCAGCATTTT
CASSIDRVGGNQPQHF
>.|TRBV18|.|TRBJ1-2
TGTGCCAGCTCACCACGGGGGGAACCCTATGGCTACACCTTC
CASSPRGEPYGYTF
>.|TRBV5-6|.|TRBJ1-1
TGTGCCAGCAGCTTGGATCAGGGGTGGTCCCACGCTGAAGCTTTCTTT
CASSLDQGWSHAEAFF
>.|TRBV29-1|.|TRBJ2-1
TGCAGCGTCCGGGGGACCGGCAATGAGCAGTTCTTC
CSVRGTGNEQFF
>.|TRBV2|.|TRBJ2-5
TGTGCCAGCATGCCCATCGACAGAGCCCAAGAGACCCAGTACTTC
CASMPIDRAQETQYF
>.|TRBV12-3/TRBV12-4|.|TRBJ2-7
TGTGCCAGCAGTTTACAGGGGTCCGCCTACGAGCAGTACTTC
CASSLQGSAYEQYF
>few|TRBV20-1|.|TRBJ2-1
TGCAGTGCTAGAGATGGGTACCGATACAATGAGCAGTTCTTC
CSARDGYRYNEQFF
>few|TRBV28|TRBD1|TRBJ1-1
TGTGCCAGCAGTCAACCCCCGGACAGGGGTCCCCTGAACACTGAAGCTTTCTTT
CASSQPPDRGPLNTEAFF
>.|TRBV19|.|TRBJ1-5
TGTGCCAGTAGTATAAGAGGGCAGAAGCAGCCCCAGCATTTT
CASSIRGQKQPQHF
>once|TRBV10-3|.|TRBJ1-3
TGTGCCATCGGTGCTGGGGATAACTCTGGAAACACCATATATTTT
CAIGAGDNSGNTIYF
>.|TRBV6-6|TRBD1|TRBJ2-7
TGTGCCAGCATCGCCGGGACAGGAACCTACGAGCAGTACTTC
CASIAGTGTYEQYF
>few|TRBV4-1|.|TRBJ2-1
TGCGCCAGCAGCCAAGCCCCCAGTTATGAGCAGTTCTTC
CASSQAPSYEQFF
>.|TRBV5-5|.|TRBJ1-5
TGTGCCAGCAGCTTAGGGGTAGCTATTAGCAATCAGCCCCAGCATTTT
CASSLGVAISNQPQHF
>few|TRBV6-2/TRBV6-3|TRBD2|TRBJ2-2
TGTGCCAGCAGTTACTCCAGGAGGCCTGGGAGGGCCGGGGAGCTGTTTTTT
CASSYSRRPGRAGELFF
>.|TRBV7-2|.|TRBJ1-2
TGTGCCAGCAGCTTACAGACCTCATACTATGGCTACACCTTC
CASSLQTSYYGYTF
>.|TRBV29-1|TRBD1|TRBJ1-1
TGCAGCGTTGAGGGAGGTCCCGGGACAGGGCTGGGCACTGAAGCTTTCTTT
CSVEGGPGTGLGTEAFF
>.|TRBV7-6|TRBD2|TRBJ2-1
TGTGCCAGCAGCCCGAGCGGGAGCGGCTACAATGAGCAGTTCTTC
CASSPSGSGYNEQFF
>few|TRBV6-2/TRBV6-3|.|TRBJ2-4
TGTGCCAGCAGTTACGGGGGCGGGCAGTACTTC
CASSYGGGQYF
>few|TRBV20-1|.|TRBJ2-3
TGCAGTGCTCGGGGCCTCAAGGGGTACGGGAGTGCAGATACGCAGTATTTT
CSARGLKGYGSADTQYF
>many|TRBV12-3/TRBV12-4|TRBD1|TRBJ1-2
TGTGCCAGCAGTCAAAAACCCGGACAGGGGACCTATGGCTACACCTTC
CASSQKPGQGTYGYTF
>.|TRBV9|.|TRBJ1-2
TGTGCCAGCAGCAAGGATCAGGTGCCCGCCTATGGCTACACCTTC
CASSKDQVPAYGYTF
>many|TRBV28|.|TRBJ2-1
TGTGCCAGCAGTCCCCTGCTGAGCTCCTACAATGAGCAGTTCTTC
CASSPLLSSYNEQFF
>few|TRBV27|.|TRBJ2-3
TGTGCCAGCAGCCTCCTTTCTAGCACAGATACGCAGTATTTT
CASSLLSSTDTQYF
>.|TRBV20-1|.|TRBJ1-5
TGCAGTGCTAGAGATTATAGGGTGGGTAGCAATCAGCCCCAGCATTTT
CSARDYRVGSNQPQHF
>few|TRBV12-3/TRBV12-4|.|TRBJ2-2
TGTGCCAGCAGCCGGAACCCTAACGTTAACACCGGGGAGCTGTTTTTT
CASSRNPNVNTGELFF
>few|TRBV6-5|.|TRBJ1-2
TGTGCCAGCAGTTACTCAGGGGTTGGCTATGGCTACACCTTC
CASSYSGVGYGYTF
>.|TRBV7-6|.|TRBJ2-1
TGTGCCAGCAGCTTAGCGACGACTCGCGGAAATGAGCAGTTCTTC
CASSLATTRGNEQFF
>.|TRBV5-4|TRBD2|TRBJ2-3
TGTGCCAGCAGCTTGGTCGGGAGGGGTGATACGCAGTATTTT
CASSLVGRGDTQYF
>.|TRBV11-1|TRBD2|TRBJ2-7
TGTGCCAGCAGCCGCTCACATACACTAGCGGGAGGGACCTACGAGCAGTACTTC
CASSRSHTLAGGTYEQYF
>few|TRBV7-6|.|TRBJ2-7
TGTGCCAGCAGCGCCCGGGTACCCTACGAGCAGTACTTC
CASSARVPYEQYF
>.|TRBV4-1|.|TRBJ1-2
TGCGCCAGCAGCCAGGCCGTTAACTATGGCTACACCTTC
CASSQAVNYGYTF
>few|TRBV4-2|.|TRBJ2-1
TGTGCCAGCAGCCAAGACCCCCCAGCGGTGGAGCAGTTCTTC
CASSQDPPAVEQFF
>.|TRBV28|.|TRBJ1-1
TGTGACAGCAGTAAGACAGCTAACACTGAAGCTTTCTTT
CDSSKTANTEAFF
>.|TRBV12-3/TRBV12-4|TRBD2|TRBJ2-2
TGTGCCAGCAGCCCCCGACTAGCGGGGCCTTCCGGGGAGCTGTTTTTT
CASSPRLAGPSGELFF
>.|TRBV6-1|.|TRBJ2-7
TGTGCCAGCGTCTCCCCGGATACTAGCGAGCAGTACTTC
CASVSPDTSEQYF
>once|TRBV28|.|TRBJ1-5
TGTGCCAGCAGCCCGCCGGGGGGCCATCAGCCCCAGCATTTT
CASSPPGGHQPQHF
>.|TRBV19|TRBD2|TRBJ2-1
TGTGCCAGTAGTATACCGGCGGGAGGGCCCGATGAGCAGTTCTTC
CASSIPAGGPDEQFF
>once|TRBV6-5|.|TRBJ1-5
TGTGCCCGCAGATCAGTGGTCAATCAGCCCCAGCATTTT
CARRSVVNQPQHF